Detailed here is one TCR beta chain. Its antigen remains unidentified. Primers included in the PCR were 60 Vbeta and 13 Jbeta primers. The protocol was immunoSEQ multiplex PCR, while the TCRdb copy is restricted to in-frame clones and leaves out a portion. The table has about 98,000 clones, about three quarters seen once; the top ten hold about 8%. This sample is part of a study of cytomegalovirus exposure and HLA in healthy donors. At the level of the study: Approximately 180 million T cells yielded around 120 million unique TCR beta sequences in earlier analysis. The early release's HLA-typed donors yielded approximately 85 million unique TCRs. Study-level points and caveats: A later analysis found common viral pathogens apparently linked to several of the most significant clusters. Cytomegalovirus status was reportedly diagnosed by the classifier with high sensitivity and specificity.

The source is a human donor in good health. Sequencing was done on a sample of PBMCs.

This CDR3 reads CASSPDKGYTDTQYF. The CDR3 bases are TGTGCCAGCAGCCCCGATAAGGGGTACACAGATACGCAGTATTTT. V usage is TRBV5-6 and J usage is TRBJ2-3, with TRBD1 as a possible D gene (5 bases). This CDR3 spans 15 amino acids. Looked up from germline, CDR1 is SGHDT and CDR2 is YYEEEE. Trimming cost V 4 bases and J 2 bases, with 14 bases left between them. The full variable domain, completed using reference TRBV5-6 and TRBJ2-3, is DAGVTQSPTHLIKTRGQQVTLRCSPKSGHDTVSWYQQALGQGPQFIFQYYEEEERQRGNFPDRFSGHQFPNYSSELNVNALLLGDSALYLCASSPDKGYTDTQYFGPGTRLTVL.